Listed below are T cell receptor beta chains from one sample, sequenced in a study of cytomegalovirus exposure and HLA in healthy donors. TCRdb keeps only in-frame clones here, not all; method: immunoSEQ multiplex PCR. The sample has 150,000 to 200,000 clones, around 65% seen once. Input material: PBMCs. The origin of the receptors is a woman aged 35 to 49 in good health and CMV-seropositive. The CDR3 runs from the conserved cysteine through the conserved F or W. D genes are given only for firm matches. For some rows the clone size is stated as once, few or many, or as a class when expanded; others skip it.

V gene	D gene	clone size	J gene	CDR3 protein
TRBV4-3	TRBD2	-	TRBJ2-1	CASSQQTSGGYNEQFF
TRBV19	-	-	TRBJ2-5	CASSIVVSSETQYF
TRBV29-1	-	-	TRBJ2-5	CSGRTVPQETQYF
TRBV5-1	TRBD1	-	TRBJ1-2	CASSSNGGTARFYTF
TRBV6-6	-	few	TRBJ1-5	CASSYGTPKDQHF
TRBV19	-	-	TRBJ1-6	CASSTNRDRGSPLHF
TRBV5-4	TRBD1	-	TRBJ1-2	CASSSDRARGYTF
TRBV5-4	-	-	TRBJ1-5	CASSSRGAPQPQHF
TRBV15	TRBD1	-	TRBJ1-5	CATTRDRANSNQPQHF
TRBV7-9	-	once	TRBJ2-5	CSSSLFSHTGETQYF
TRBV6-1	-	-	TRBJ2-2	CASSEAGGPGELFF
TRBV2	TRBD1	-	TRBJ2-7	CASSEDRQGSHEQYF
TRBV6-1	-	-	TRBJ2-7	CASSEFTAQTYEQYF
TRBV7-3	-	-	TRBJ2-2	CASSLTRIGELFF
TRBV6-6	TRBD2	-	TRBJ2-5	CASRIQRGEETQYF
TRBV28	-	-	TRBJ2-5	CASSFSGGSETQYF
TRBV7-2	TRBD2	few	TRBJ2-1	CASSLVGGRAPDEQFF
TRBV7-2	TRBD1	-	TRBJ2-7	CASSLGQGHEQYF
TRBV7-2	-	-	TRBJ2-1	CASSQGWGSYNEQFF
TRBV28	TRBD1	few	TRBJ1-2	CASSYGTGQGYTF
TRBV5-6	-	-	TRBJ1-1	CASSFGTQPNTEAFF
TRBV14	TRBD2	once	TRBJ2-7	CASGRSGLAGDEQYF
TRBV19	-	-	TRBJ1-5	CASSTGTGQLSNQPQNF
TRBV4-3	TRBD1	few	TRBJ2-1	CASSQLRDRAYNEQFF
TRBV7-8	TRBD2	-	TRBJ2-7	CASSPGLALVYEQYF
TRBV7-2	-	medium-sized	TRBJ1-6	CASSLLQNVNSPLHF
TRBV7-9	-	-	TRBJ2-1	CASSRVTPSSYNEQFF
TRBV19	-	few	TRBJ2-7	CASSISEGFSYEQYF
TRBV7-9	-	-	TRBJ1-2	CASSLVIEVGYTF
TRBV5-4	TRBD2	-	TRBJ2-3	CASSLVLAGADTQYF
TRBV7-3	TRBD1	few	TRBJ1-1	CASSLGTGGETEAFF
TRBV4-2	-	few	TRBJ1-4	CASSLSMGATNEKLFF
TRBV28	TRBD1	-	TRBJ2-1	CASSLSFRDSYNEQFF
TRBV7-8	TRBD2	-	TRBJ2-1	CASSLVPGGSYNEQFF
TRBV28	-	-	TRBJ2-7	CASRGGTASSYEQYF